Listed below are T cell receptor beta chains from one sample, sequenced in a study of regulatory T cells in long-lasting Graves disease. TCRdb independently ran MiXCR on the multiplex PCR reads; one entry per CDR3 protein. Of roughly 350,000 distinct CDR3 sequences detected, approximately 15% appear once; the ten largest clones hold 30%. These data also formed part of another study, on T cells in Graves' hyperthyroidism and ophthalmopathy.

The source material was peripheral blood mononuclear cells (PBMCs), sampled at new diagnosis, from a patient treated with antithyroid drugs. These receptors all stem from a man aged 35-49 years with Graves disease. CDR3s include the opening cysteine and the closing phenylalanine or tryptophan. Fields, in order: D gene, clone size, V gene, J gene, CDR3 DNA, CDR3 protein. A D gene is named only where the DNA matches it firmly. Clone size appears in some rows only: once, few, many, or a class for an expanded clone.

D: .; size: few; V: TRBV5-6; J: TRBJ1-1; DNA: TGTGCCAGCAGCTTGTTGGGACCGGCGAACACTGAAGCTTTCTTT; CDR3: CASSLLGPANTEAFF
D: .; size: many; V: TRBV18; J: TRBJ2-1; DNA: TGTGCCAGCTCACCAGGGAACGGTGGAAATGAGCAGTTCTTC; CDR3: CASSPGNGGNEQFF
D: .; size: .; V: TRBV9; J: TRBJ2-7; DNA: TGTGCCAGCAGCGTAGAACCGGGGGGCCCGTACGAGCAGTACTTC; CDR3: CASSVEPGGPYEQYF
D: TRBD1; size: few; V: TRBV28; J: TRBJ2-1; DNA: TGTGCCAGCAGTTTTATTTTAGGGACAGGGGGTCGAAATGAGCAGTTCTTC; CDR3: CASSFILGTGGRNEQFF
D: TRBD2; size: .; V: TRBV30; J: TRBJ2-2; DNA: TGTGCCTGGAGTGTTTCGGGGACTAGCGGGGGGGGAGTCACCGGGGAGCTGTTTTTT; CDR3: CAWSVSGTSGGGVTGELFF
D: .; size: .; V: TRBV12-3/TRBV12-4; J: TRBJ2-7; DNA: TGTGCCAGCAGTTTACTTGCCCCCTACGAGCAGTACTTC; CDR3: CASSLLAPYEQYF
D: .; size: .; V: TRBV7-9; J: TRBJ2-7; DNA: TGTGCCAGCAGCCCACAGGGGGGGGTCGAGCAGTACTTC; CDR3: CASSPQGGVEQYF
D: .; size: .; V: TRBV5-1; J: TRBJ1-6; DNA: TGTGCCAGCAGCTTGAGGGACGGATCCCATTCACCCCTCCACTTT; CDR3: CASSLRDGSHSPLHF
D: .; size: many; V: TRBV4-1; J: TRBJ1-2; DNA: TGCGCCAGCAGCCAAGATCTTGCGGGGATCCCCTATGGCTACACCTTC; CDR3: CASSQDLAGIPYGYTF
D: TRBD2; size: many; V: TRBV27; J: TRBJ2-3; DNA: TGTGCCAGCAGTTTAAGTATCCGCCTAGCGGATACAGATACGCAGTATTTT; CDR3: CASSLSIRLADTDTQYF
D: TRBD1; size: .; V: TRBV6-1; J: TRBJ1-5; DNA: TGTGCCAGCAGTGCCAGGGGGACCCATCAGCCCCAGCATTTT; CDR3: CASSARGTHQPQHF
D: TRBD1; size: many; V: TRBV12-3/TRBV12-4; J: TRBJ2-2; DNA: TGTGCCAGCAGACCCGCCGGGACAGGCTACACCGGGGAGCTGTTTTTT; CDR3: CASRPAGTGYTGELFF
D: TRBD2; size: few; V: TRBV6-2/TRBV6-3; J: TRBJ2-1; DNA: TGTGCCAGCCAACGCCCCGTAGGAGCGGGGGGCTACAATGAGCAGTTCTTC; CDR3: CASQRPVGAGGYNEQFF
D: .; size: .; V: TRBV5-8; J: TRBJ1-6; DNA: TGTGCCAGCAGCTTTGGGCATGTAGACTCACCCCTCCACTTT; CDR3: CASSFGHVDSPLHF
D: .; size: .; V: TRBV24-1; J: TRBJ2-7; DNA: TGTGCCACCAGTGATCCCGGCTACGAGCAGTACTTC; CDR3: CATSDPGYEQYF
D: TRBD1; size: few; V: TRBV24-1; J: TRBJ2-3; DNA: TGTGCCACCAGTGACATCCGGGACAGTGACACAGATACGCAGTATTTT; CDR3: CATSDIRDSDTDTQYF
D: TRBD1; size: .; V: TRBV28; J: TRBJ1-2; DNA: TGTGCCAGCAGTTACCGGGACAGTTCGTCTTCGGGCTACACCTTC; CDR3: CASSYRDSSSSGYTF
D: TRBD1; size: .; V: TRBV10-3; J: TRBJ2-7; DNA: TGTGCCATCAGAGGGACAGGTGATGGCTCCTACGAGCAGTACTTC; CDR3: CAIRGTGDGSYEQYF
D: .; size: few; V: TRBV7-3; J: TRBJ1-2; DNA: TGTGCCCACATATTAGAAGGGGGAAAGTATGGCTACACCTTC; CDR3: CAHILEGGKYGYTF
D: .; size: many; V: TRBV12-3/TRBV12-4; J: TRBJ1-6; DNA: TGTGCCAGCAGGCCCGACAGGCAAAATTCACCCCTCCACTTT; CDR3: CASRPDRQNSPLHF
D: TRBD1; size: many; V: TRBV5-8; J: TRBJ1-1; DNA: TGTGCCAGCAGCCAGACAGGGGGCAAAACTGAAGCTTTCTTT; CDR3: CASSQTGGKTEAFF
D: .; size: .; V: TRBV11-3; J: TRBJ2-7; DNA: TGTGCCAGCAGCCCTAGGAAGCTTAAGGGAAGTTGGTACGAGCAGTACTTC; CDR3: CASSPRKLKGSWYEQYF
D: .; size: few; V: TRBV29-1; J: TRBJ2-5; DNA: TGCAGCGTTAAGAGGGGTTTGGGGACCCAGTACTTC; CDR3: CSVKRGLGTQYF
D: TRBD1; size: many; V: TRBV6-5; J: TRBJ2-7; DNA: TGTGCCAGCAGTTACCGGACAGGGTACGACGAGCAGTACTTC; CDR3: CASSYRTGYDEQYF
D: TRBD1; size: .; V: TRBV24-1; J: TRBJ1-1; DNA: TGTGCCACCAGTGATCCTCTCGCCGGGACAGGGGACCTGAACACTGAAGCTTTCTTT; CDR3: CATSDPLAGTGDLNTEAFF
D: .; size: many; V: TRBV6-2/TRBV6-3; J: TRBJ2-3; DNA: TGTGCCAGCAGTGAAGCCCACCAGCGGGATACGCAGTATTTT; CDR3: CASSEAHQRDTQYF
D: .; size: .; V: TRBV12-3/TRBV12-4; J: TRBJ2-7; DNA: TGTGCCAGCAGTCCCGAACGGAGCGAGCAGTACTTC; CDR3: CASSPERSEQYF
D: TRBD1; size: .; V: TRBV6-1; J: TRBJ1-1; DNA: TGTGCCAGCAATGTAGGGGGCTTTACTGAAGCTTTCTTT; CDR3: CASNVGGFTEAFF
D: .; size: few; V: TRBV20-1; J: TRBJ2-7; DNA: TGCAGTGCTAGTAGGGTGGCCGAGCAGTACTTC; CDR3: CSASRVAEQYF
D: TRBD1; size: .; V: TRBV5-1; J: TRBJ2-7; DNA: TGCGCCAGCAGCGAGGGACAGCCGAGCGAGCAGTACTTC; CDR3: CASSEGQPSEQYF
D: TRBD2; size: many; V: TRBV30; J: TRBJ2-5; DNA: TGTGCCTGGAGTAGCGGGGGACAAGAGACCCAGTACTTC; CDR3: CAWSSGGQETQYF
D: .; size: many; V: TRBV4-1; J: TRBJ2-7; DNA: TGCGCCAGCAGCCCTCTGACTGGGTCCTACGAGCAGTACTTC; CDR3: CASSPLTGSYEQYF
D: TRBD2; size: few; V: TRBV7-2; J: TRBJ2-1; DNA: TGTGCCAGCAGCTCGGGACTAGCGAAATCCCATGAGCAGTTCTTC; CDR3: CASSSGLAKSHEQFF
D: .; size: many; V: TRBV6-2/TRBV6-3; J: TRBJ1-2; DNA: TGTGCCAGCAGTGGAACTGGGCTTTTGGATGGCTACACCTTC; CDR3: CASSGTGLLDGYTF
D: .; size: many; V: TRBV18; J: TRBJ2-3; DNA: TGTGCCAGCTCACCACGGGGTAGCGGACCTAGCACAGATACGCAGTATTTT; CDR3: CASSPRGSGPSTDTQYF
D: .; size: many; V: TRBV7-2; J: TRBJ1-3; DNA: TGTGCCAGCAGCTTAATGAGCTCTGGAAACACCATATATTTT; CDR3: CASSLMSSGNTIYF
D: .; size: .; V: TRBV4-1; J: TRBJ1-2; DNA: TGCGCCAGCAGCCAAGATACGGTCACAGGGATATTGAAAGGCTACACCTTC; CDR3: CASSQDTVTGILKGYTF
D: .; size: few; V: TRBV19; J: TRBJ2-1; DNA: TGTGCCAGTAGTATCGGCACCCACAATGAGCAGTTCTTC; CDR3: CASSIGTHNEQFF
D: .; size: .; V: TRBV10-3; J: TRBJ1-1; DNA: TGTGCCATCAGTGAGTCTTACCGCACTGAAGCTTTCTTT; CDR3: CAISESYRTEAFF
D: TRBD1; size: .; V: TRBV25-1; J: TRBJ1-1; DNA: TGTGCCAGCAGACAGGGGGCTACTGAAGCTTTCTTT; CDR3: CASRQGATEAFF
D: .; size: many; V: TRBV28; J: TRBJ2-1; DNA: TGTGCCAGCAACCACGCTCGGGGATCCCATGAGCAGTTCTTC; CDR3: CASNHARGSHEQFF
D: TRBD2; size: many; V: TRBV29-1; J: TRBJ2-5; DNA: TGCAGCGTTGATTACCGGGGGGAAGAGACCCAGTACTTC; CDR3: CSVDYRGEETQYF
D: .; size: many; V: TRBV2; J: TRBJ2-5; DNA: TGTGCCAGCTCATGGTCCCCCGGCGGAGAGACCCAGTACTTC; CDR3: CASSWSPGGETQYF
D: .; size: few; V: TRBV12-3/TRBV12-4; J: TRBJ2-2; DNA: TGTGCCAGCAGTTTAATGCAGGGTATGGCCGGGGAGCTGTTTTTT; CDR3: CASSLMQGMAGELFF
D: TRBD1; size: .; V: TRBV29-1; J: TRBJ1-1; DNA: TGCAGCGTTGAAGATCGTGGCAGGGGGCGGGTTGAAGCTTTCTTT; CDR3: CSVEDRGRGRVEAFF
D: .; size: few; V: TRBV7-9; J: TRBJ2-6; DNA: TGTGCCAGCACGAGAGACAGGAGCTCTGGGGCCAACGTCCTGACTTTC; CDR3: CASTRDRSSGANVLTF
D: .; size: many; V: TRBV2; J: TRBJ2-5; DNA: TGTGCCAGCAGTGCTCAGAAGAACCAGTACTTC; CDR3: CASSAQKNQYF
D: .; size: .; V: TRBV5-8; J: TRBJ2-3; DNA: TGTGCCAGCACCGGGACAAACTGGGCAGATACGCAGTATTTT; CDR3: CASTGTNWADTQYF
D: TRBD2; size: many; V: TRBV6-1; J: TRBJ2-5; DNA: TGTGCCAGCAGTGAACTGGCGGGGGTGCAGACCCAGTACTTC; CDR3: CASSELAGVQTQYF
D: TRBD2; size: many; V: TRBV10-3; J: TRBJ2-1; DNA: TGTGCCATCAGTGAGCCCCTCCAGACTAGCGGGCGCTACAATGAGCAGTTCTTC; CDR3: CAISEPLQTSGRYNEQFF
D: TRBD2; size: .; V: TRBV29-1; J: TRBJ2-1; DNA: TGCAGCGCGGTCTCGTCAGCGGGGGTATTGAATGAGCAGTTCTTC; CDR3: CSAVSSAGVLNEQFF
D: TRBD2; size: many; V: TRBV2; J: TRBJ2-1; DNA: TGTGCCAGCAGTGAAACTAGCGGGGGTAACAATGAGCAGTTCTTC; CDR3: CASSETSGGNNEQFF
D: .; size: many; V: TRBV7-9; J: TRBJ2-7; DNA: TGTGCCAGCAGCTTAGCGTTCCAGGGTGGGGGGTACGAGCAGTACTTC; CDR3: CASSLAFQGGGYEQYF
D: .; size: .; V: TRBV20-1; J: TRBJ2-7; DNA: TGCAGTGCCCGAAAGGGCCGCTCCCCCCACGAGCAGTACTTC; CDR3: CSARKGRSPHEQYF
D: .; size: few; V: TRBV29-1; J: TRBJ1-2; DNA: TGCAGCGCTGAGTGGGGAGCTAGCTACACCTTC; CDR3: CSAEWGASYTF
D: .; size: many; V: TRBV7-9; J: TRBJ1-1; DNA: TGTGCCAGCAGATACGACAGGAACACTGAAGCTTTCTTT; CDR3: CASRYDRNTEAFF
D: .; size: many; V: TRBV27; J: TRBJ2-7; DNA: TGTGCCAGCAGTTTATCAGTAGGCCCCTACGAGCAGTACTTC; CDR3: CASSLSVGPYEQYF
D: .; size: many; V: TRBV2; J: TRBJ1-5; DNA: TGTGCCAGCAGTGAAAACAATAGCAATCAGCCCCAGCATTTT; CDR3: CASSENNSNQPQHF
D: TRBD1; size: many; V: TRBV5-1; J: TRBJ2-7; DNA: TGCGCCAGCAGCTTGGCCGTGGGACAGGGGGCTGCCGAGCAGTACTTC; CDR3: CASSLAVGQGAAEQYF
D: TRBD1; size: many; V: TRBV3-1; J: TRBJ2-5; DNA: TGTGCCAGCAGCACCTCGGACAGGGGGGAGACCCAGTACTTC; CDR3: CASSTSDRGETQYF